This TCR beta chain was obtained from a study of cytomegalovirus exposure and HLA in healthy donors. Whole-study findings and limits: Serostatus for CMV was the only available immune exposure information.

Looked up from germline, CDR1 is SGHRS and CDR2 is YFSETQ. The CDR3 runs 18 residues. Losses at the gene ends were 0 bases for V and 1 base for J; bases not matched to a gene: 8. As for this clone: Its antigen is unidentified.

The PCR used 60 Vbeta and 13 Jbeta primers. The authors' processing: Tens of millions of unique TCR beta chains, some 11 million shared, were counted in a later analysis. Clones were sequenced by immunoSEQ multiplex PCR, and TCRdb holds only the in-frame ones, with some missing. V, J and clone size were drawn from that table, and D and trimming were deduced from the DNA. The sample holds roughly 110,000 clones, 65% to 75% seen once. The chain combines TRBV5-1 with TRBJ2-5; 11 bases are shared with TRBD2. The specimen sequenced was PBMCs. The clonotype originates from a middle-aged woman in good health and CMV-seropositive. The DNA for the CDR3 is TGCGCCAGCAGCTTGGGGACAGCTGGGACTAGCGGCCAAGAGACCCAGTACTTC. Translation gives CASSLGTAGTSGQETQYF.